Described below is a single T cell receptor (beta chain) sequence and its context. The germline gives CDR1 LGHNA, CDR2 YNFKEQ. V was clipped by 4 bases and J by 6 bases, with 13 bases between them. The CDR3 has 14 residues. Sequenced by immunoSEQ multiplex PCR; TCRdb stores in-frame clones only, minus some. Of some 80,000 clones listed, 94% are singletons. This record belongs to a study of T cell changes during pregnancy in multiple sclerosis. This clonotype originated in a female donor with multiple sclerosis, enrolled in a pregnancy study. The rearrangement uses TRBV4-2 and TRBJ1-5; D call uncertain. Specimen: peripheral blood, collected in the third trimester of pregnancy. CDR3 sequence: CASSPGRAPQPQHF. DNA of the CDR3: TGTGCCAGCAGCCCTGGGAGGGCCCCTCAGCCCCAGCATTTT.